Presented here are 14 T cell receptor beta chains from one specimen sequenced in a study of blood T cells in healthy people across ages. Primers used in a second PCR of roughly 6 to 11 cycles were a sample-barcoded 5' primer and a J-beta primer mix. From the 5' RACE reads, TCRdb called clonotypes with MiXCR, one entry per CDR3 protein. The sample includes about 1,400,000 distinct CDR3 sequences, roughly 40% of them seen just once. The sequencing input was blood. The receptors were sampled from a woman aged 18-35 years in good health.

This clonotype was seen only a few times. The CDR3 protein is CASSLGDRALGGYTF. The CDR3 DNA follows: TGTGCCAGCAGCTTAGGGGACAGGGCCTTAGGGGGCTACACCTTC. The V gene is TRBV7-8, the J gene TRBJ1-2; 9 bases are shared with TRBD1. This CDR3 is built from 15 residues. Germline CDR1 SGHVS, CDR2 FQNEAQ. V shed 1 base and J 8 bases; nucleotides not matched to a gene: 8.

This clonotype came up a few times. The chain employs TRBV27 and TRBJ2-1; 9 positions agree with TRBD2. Germline-derived CDR1 and CDR2 are MNHEY and SMNVEV (reference sequence). V shed 0 bases and J 3 bases; nucleotides not matched to a gene: 6. The CDR3 extends over 17 amino acids. The CDR3 DNA reads TGTGCCAGCAGTTTATCCCTGACTAGCGGCTTCTACAATGAGCAGTTCTTC. As protein: CASSLSLTSGFYNEQFF.

The chain employs TRBV30 and TRBJ2-7; 8 bases map to TRBD1. The CDR3 sequence is 14 residues long. V was pared by 4 bases and J by 2 bases, with 7 bases of the junction left unmatched. Germline-derived CDR1 and CDR2 are GTSNPN and SVGIG (reference sequence). CDR3 amino acids: CAWTQGAIPYEQYF. CDR3 DNA sequence: TGTGCCTGGACTCAGGGGGCTATTCCCTACGAGCAGTACTTC.

The V gene is TRBV20-1, the J gene TRBJ2-7, with TRBD1 matching over 9 bases. From germline, CDR1 is DFQATT and CDR2 SNEGSKA (reference sequence). J lost 3 bases, V lost 5 bases, and 8 bases had no gene match. The CDR3 spans 14 residues. This CDR3 reads CSAWPRDRVYEQYF. CDR3 DNA sequence: TGCAGTGCTTGGCCACGGGACAGGGTCTACGAGCAGTACTTC.

V is TRBV28 and J is TRBJ2-1; TRBD2 aligns across 12 bases. CDR3 size: 20 residues. Looked up from germline, CDR1 is MDHEN and CDR2 is SYDVKM. The V and J ends lost 5 bases and 13 bases, in that order; junction bases with no gene match: 27. The CDR3 DNA sequence: TGTGCCAGCAGTCCAACGATTAGGACTAGCGGGGATAGTCGGTTGGAGACCCAGTTCTTC. Protein product: CASSPTIRTSGDSRLETQFF. Full variable domain (outside the CDR3, taken from reference TRBV28 and TRBJ2-1): DVKVTQSSRYLVKRTGEKVFLECVQDMDHENMFWYRQDPGLGLRLIYFSYDVKMKEKGDIPEGYSVSREKKERFSLILESASTNQTSMYLCASSPTIRTSGDSRLETQFFGPGTRLTVL.

This CDR3 is CASSRGGLAGNQETQYF. In DNA form, the CDR3 reads TGTGCCAGCAGCCGCGGTGGACTAGCGGGGAACCAAGAGACCCAGTACTTC. The V and J genes are TRBV3-1 and TRBJ2-5; 12 nucleotides line up with TRBD2. Germline trimming cut 4 bases from V and 0 bases from J; bases unmatched to any gene: 6. The CDR3 consists of 17 residues. Germline loops: CDR1 LGHDT, CDR2 YNNKEL (reference sequence).

The chain is built from TRBV12-3 or TRBV12-4 and TRBJ1-1; 10 nucleotides match TRBD1. The length of the CDR3 is 18 residues. V was clipped by 0 bases and J by 5 bases; unmatched bases: 12. As DNA, the CDR3 is TGTGCCAGCAGTTTAGCGGGAGTGTCGGGACAGGGGTCTACTGAAGCTTTCTTT. Amino acids: CASSLAGVSGQGSTEAFF.

This clonotype was detected many times. The V gene is TRBV10-3, the J gene TRBJ2-1, with no clear D. The CDR3 has 11 amino acids. V lost 5 bases, J lost 5 bases, and 4 bases lay in between. Germline CDR1 ENHRY, CDR2 SYGVKD. The CDR3: CAISPDNEQFF. The CDR3 DNA reads as TGTGCCATCAGTCCGGACAATGAGCAGTTCTTC.

The V gene is TRBV7-9, the J gene TRBJ2-7, with D possibly being TRBD1 or TRBD2 (6 bases each). With the DNA end fitting TRBJ2-4 better, the J assignment may be wrong. In germline, CDR1 is SEHNR, CDR2 FQNEAQ (reference sequence). This CDR3 has 16 amino acids. The chain's CDR3 is CASSLPSAGQGNIQYF. CDR3 DNA sequence: TGTGCCAGCAGCTTACCCTCCGCGGGGCAGGGGAACATTCAGTACTTC.

This chain links TRBV7-9 with TRBJ2-5; the D gene could be TRBD1 or TRBD2 (6 bases each). This CDR3 is built from 14 residues. Trimming shortened V by 5 bases and J by 2 bases, and 12 bases separated the two germline ends. Germline V gene sequence: CDR1 SEHNR, CDR2 FQNEAQ (reference sequence). CDR3: CASSTGTWQETQYF. In DNA, the CDR3 is TGTGCCAGCAGCACAGGGACTTGGCAAGAGACCCAGTACTTC.

This chain connects TRBV5-1 to TRBJ2-3, with D perhaps TRBD2 (6 bases). The V gene lost 4 bases and the J gene lost 2 bases, with 17 bases spanning the gap. This CDR3 region has 16 residues. In germline, CDR1 is SGHRS, CDR2 YFSETQ. The DNA of the CDR3 is TGCGCCAGCAGCAAAGCACCTAGCGCCTCCACAGATACGCAGTATTTT. Amino acid sequence: CASSKAPSASTDTQYF.

Note on this clonotype: The junction does not match germline at one end; this may be a read error. J is TRBJ2-1 and V is TRBV24-1; TRBD1 might be the D (6 bases). Judging by the DNA end, TRBJ2-7 fits better; the J call may be wrong. Germline V gives CDR1 KGHDR, CDR2 SFDVKD. The CDR3 loop spans 16 amino acids. The CDR3 reads CATGDATGNSAHEQYF. The CDR3 DNA reads as TGTGCCACCGGTGATGCCACAGGGAATTCCGCCCACGAGCAGTACTTC.

This chain links TRBV9 with TRBJ2-2; 7 positions agree with TRBD1. Losses at the gene ends were 0 bases for V and 4 bases for J; bases not matched to a gene: 9. Germline-derived CDR1 and CDR2 are SGDLS and YYNGEE. This CDR3 comprises 17 residues. CDR3 sequence (DNA): TGTGCCAGCAGCGTAGCCTCGACAGGGACCACCACCGGGGAGCTGTTTTTT. Protein sequence: CASSVASTGTTTGELFF.

This clonotype was observed a few times. This chain's CDR3 is CASSYSRTSGVTDTQYF. The CDR3 DNA follows: TGTGCCAGCAGTTACTCCCGGACTAGCGGGGTCACAGATACGCAGTATTTT. The chain uses TRBV6-6 and TRBJ2-3; 12 bases align to TRBD2. The V gene's germline CDR1 is MNHNY and CDR2 SVGAGI (reference sequence). Trimming took 0 bases from V and 2 from J; bases not matched to a gene: 3. The CDR3 runs 17 residues.